These 16 T cell receptor beta chains share one sample of origin, sequenced in a study of blood T cell repertoires in COVID-19. Repertoires were generated with immunoSEQ multiplex PCR, while TCRdb's copy carries only in-frame clones and drops some. The sample yields some 160,000 clones, 75% to 85% seen once. The sample consisted of PBMCs or T cells enriched from blood (not recorded which). The receptors were gathered from a woman aged 55-70 years who had recovered from COVID-19.

The rearrangement links TRBV19 to TRBJ2-3; 9 bases match TRBD2. Germline lookup yields CDR1 LNHDA and CDR2 SQIVND (reference sequence). After removal of 6 bases from V and 5 bases from J, the junction contained 6 bases not matched to a gene. The CDR3 has 14 amino acids. The CDR3 loop reads CASRSGGTEDTQYF. CDR3 coding DNA: TGTGCCAGTAGAAGCGGGGGGACCGAAGATACGCAGTATTTT.

The chain links TRBV28 to TRBJ2-7; 9 bases line up with TRBD1. The germline V gene has CDR1 MDHEN and CDR2 SYDVKM. The CDR3 runs 13 residues. The V segment lost 5 bases and the J segment 2 bases; nucleotides outside the gene matches: 1. The CDR3: CASSRDRAYEQYF. The CDR3 region has the DNA TGTGCCAGCAGTCGGGACAGGGCCTACGAGCAGTACTTC.

This chain connects TRBV5-1 to TRBJ1-2, with 7 positions matching TRBD1. CDR1 and CDR2 (germline): SGHRS, YFSETQ. There are 14 residues in the CDR3. V lost 4 bases and J lost 6; bases outside the gene matches: 9. Here the CDR3 reads CASSDDRDGNGYTF. CDR3 coding DNA: TGCGCCAGCAGCGATGACAGGGATGGTAATGGCTACACCTTC.

The chain is built from TRBV24-1 and TRBJ1-1; 8 bases align to TRBD1. Germline V CDR1 and CDR2: KGHDR, SFDVKD. This CDR3 is 14 amino acids long. V trimming: 5 bases; J trimming: 0 bases; junction bases outside the gene matches: 1. The CDR3 region is CATSGQGMNTEAFF. DNA for the CDR3: TGTGCCACCAGTGGACAGGGGATGAACACTGAAGCTTTCTTT.

This chain uses TRBV4-2 with TRBJ2-2; perhaps TRBD1 as D (6 bases). Germline V gene lookup returns CDR1 LGHNA and CDR2 YNFKEQ. The CDR3 loop spans 15 amino acids. V gave up 5 bases and J gave up 4 bases, with 14 bases separating them. CDR3 bases: TGTGCCAGCAGCAGAAAGGGGGACGCCACCGGGGAGCTGTTTTTT. Protein sequence: CASSRKGDATGELFF.

The chain employs TRBV9 and TRBJ2-5; 8 nucleotides line up with TRBD2. CDR3 length equals 16 residues. CDR1 is SGDLS and CDR2 is YYNGEE in the germline V gene. V gave up 0 bases and J gave up 1 base; unmatched junction bases: 5. The chain's CDR3 is CASSVVGAGGQETQYF. In DNA form, the CDR3 reads TGTGCCAGCAGCGTAGTGGGTGCGGGGGGCCAAGAGACCCAGTACTTC.

The V call is TRBV5-1, the J call TRBJ2-5; 12 nucleotides line up with TRBD2. The junction had 7 bases not matched to a gene; V was cut back by 4 bases and J by 3 bases. The CDR3 length is 16 residues. Germline V gene data show CDR1 as SGHRS and CDR2 as YFSETQ. The CDR3 loop is CASSPRRTSGEETQYF. Here the CDR3 DNA reads TGCGCCAGCAGCCCGAGACGGACTAGCGGGGAAGAGACCCAGTACTTC.

This clone has more than one count but fewer than ten. The chain couples TRBV6-5 to TRBJ2-7; D possibly corresponds to TRBD2 (7 bases). The V gene lost 2 bases and the J gene lost 7 bases, with 12 bases spanning the gap. Looked up from germline, CDR1 is MNHEY and CDR2 is SVGAGI. CDR3 length: 13 residues. The CDR3 reads CASSYRGAREQYF. CDR3 sequence (DNA): TGTGCCAGCAGTTACCGGGGGGCGAGGGAGCAGTACTTC.

The chain joins TRBV3-1 (or the pseudogene TRBV3-2) to TRBJ1-6, with D unclear. This CDR3 comprises 17 residues. CDR1 LGHDT and CDR2 YNNKEL come from the germline V gene (reference sequence). V was trimmed by 0 bases and J by 7 bases, leaving 16 bases between them. The CDR3 sequence is CASSQDPGHSLNSPLHF. The DNA for the CDR3 is TGTGCCAGCAGCCAAGATCCTGGGCACAGCCTGAATTCACCCCTCCACTTT.

CDR3 in amino acids: CASSLDGGGVYGYTF. CDR3 coding DNA: TGTGCCAGCAGCTTAGATGGGGGAGGGGTCTATGGCTACACCTTC. V gene TRBV7-2 combines with J gene TRBJ1-2, with D maybe TRBD1 (5 bases). Germline-derived CDR1 and CDR2 are SGHTA and FQGNSA. CDR3 length: 15 amino acids. V dropped 1 base and J dropped 4 bases, with 13 bases sitting between them. Based on the CDR3 plus reference TRBV7-2 and TRBJ1-2, the full variable domain is GAGVSQSPSNKVTEKGKDVELRCDPISGHTALYWYRQSLGQGLEFLIYFQGNSAPDKSGLPSDRFSAERTGGSVSTLTIQRTQQEDSAVYLCASSLDGGGVYGYTFGSGTRLTVV.

The V call is TRBV9, the J call TRBJ2-7; 7 nucleotides match TRBD1. CDR1 is SGDLS, CDR2 YYNGEE, per germline. The junction had 8 bases not matched to a gene; V was cut back by 2 bases and J by 0 bases. The CDR3 consists of 16 residues. The CDR3 region has the DNA TGTGCCAGCAGCGTCGCGACAGGGTCCCCCTCCTACGAGCAGTACTTC. Its translation is CASSVATGSPSYEQYF.

The chain recombines TRBV5-5 with TRBJ1-2, with D maybe TRBD1 (6 bases). The ends were cut back, 0 bases at V and 4 bases at J, with 10 bases in the middle. Germline V gives CDR1 SGHKS, CDR2 YYEKEE (reference sequence). This CDR3 is built from 14 residues. CDR3: CASSLAQGTYGYTF. For the CDR3, the DNA is TGTGCCAGCAGCTTGGCCCAGGGGACCTATGGCTACACCTTC.

This clone was seen a few times. V usage is TRBV5-1 and J usage is TRBJ2-2; 8 nucleotides match TRBD2. The CDR3 loop spans 16 amino acids. From germline, CDR1 is SGHRS and CDR2 YFSETQ. V was clipped by 0 bases and J by 13 bases; unmatched bases: 14. CDR3 DNA: TGCGCCAGCAGCTTGGCGGGCGGGGGGCCCTCCTCGGGGCTGTTTTTT. Its translation is CASSLAGGGPSSGLFF.

V usage is TRBV6-5 and J usage is TRBJ1-1; TRBD1 is a possible D gene (5 bases). CDR1 is MNHEY, CDR2 SVGAGI, per germline. Trimming cost V 2 bases and J 2 bases, with 9 bases left between them. This CDR3 contains 14 residues. The CDR3 sequence is CASSYHDSNTEAFF. The CDR3 bases are TGTGCCAGCAGTTACCACGACAGCAACACTGAAGCTTTCTTT.

This clone appeared a single time. The chain is built from TRBV27 and TRBJ2-7; possibly TRBD1 for D (5 bases). The CDR3 covers 15 residues. Trimming left V 0 bases short and J 2 bases short, with 11 bases between. The germline V gene has CDR1 MNHEY and CDR2 SMNVEV (reference sequence). CDR3 nucleotides: TGTGCCAGCAGTTTATCCGCCAGGGCAGCCTACGAGCAGTACTTC. As protein: CASSLSARAAYEQYF.

The CDR3 region has the DNA TGTGCCACCCAGGACAGGGTGAACACTGAAGCTTTCTTT. Protein: CATQDRVNTEAFF. The chain is built from TRBV19 and TRBJ1-1; 8 bases line up with TRBD1. Losses at the gene ends were 10 bases for V and 0 bases for J; bases not matched to a gene: 4. CDR1 and CDR2 (germline): LNHDA, SQIVND (reference sequence). The length of the CDR3 is 13 residues.